These T cell receptor beta chains were read from a single sample in a study of Ad26.COV2.S vaccination and SARS-CoV-2 variants. Measured with immunoSEQ multiplex PCR; TCRdb has only the in-frame clones, and not every one. The data hold hundreds of thousands of clones, with 80% to 90% observed a single time. The specimen comprised peripheral blood, sampled in a trial of Ad26.COV2.S vaccine versus placebo. The receptors were sampled from a person aged 18-65 years who received the Ad26.COV2.S COVID-19 vaccine or a placebo. The CDR3 runs from the conserved cysteine through the conserved F or W. A D gene is named only where the DNA matches it firmly.

TRBV5-5	NA	CASSPGLNNQPQHF
TRBV19	TRBD1	CASSISRTGLNQPQHF
TRBV6-1	TRBD1	CASSKALGQGSYEQYF
TRBV10-3	NA	CAISDDGGKQETQYF
TRBV9	NA	CASSVGDRNPTQYF
TRBV6-5	NA	CASSYSPGQPQHF
TRBV19	NA	CASSIGSSGANVLTF
TRBV30	NA	CAWSVSTAHPYEQYF
TRBV4-3	NA	CASSQDRVGGRRGKLFF
TRBV4-2	NA	CASSPSTLQRNEQFF
TRBV7-7	TRBD2	CASSPRVAGGYTDTQYF
TRBV12-5	TRBD2	CASGYAGGNTDTQYF
TRBV7-2	NA	CASSLASGSGNTGELFF
TRBV10-1	NA	CASSADGYGYTF
TRBV30	NA	CAWSVQWDEQFF
TRBV11-2	NA	CASSSDPNEKLFF
TRBV29-1	NA	CSVPGSTEAFF
TRBV19	TRBD1	CASSIGSGQGNEKLFF